These T cell receptor beta chains were read from a single sample in a study of glioma-infiltrating T cells after dendritic cell vaccination. Here immunoSEQ multiplex PCR was the method, and the copy in TCRdb shows in-frame clones only, minus some. The sample lists 90,000 to 140,000 clones; almost 90% were seen once. The sequences come from blood, collected after dendritic cell vaccination. These receptors all stem from a human donor with glioblastoma. The CDR3 runs from the conserved cysteine through the conserved F or W. A D gene is named only where the DNA matches it firmly. Size is omitted from some rows. Given values are once, few, many or a class for expanded clones.

>TRBJ2-2|TRBD2|TRBV29-1|NA
TGCAGCGTTGGACTAGCGGGTAACACCGGGGAGCTGTTTTTT
CSVGLAGNTGELFF
>TRBJ2-7|TRBD1|TRBV25-1|NA
TGTGCCAGCAGTGCGGACAGGGGAGACTACGAGCAGTACTTC
CASSADRGDYEQYF
>TRBJ2-6|NA|TRBV5-1|NA
TGCGCCAGCAGCGAACAGGATCCTGGGGCCAACGTCCTGACTTTC
CASSEQDPGANVLTF
>TRBJ2-7|TRBD2|TRBV6-1|NA
TGTGCCAGCAGCGGCACTAGCGTCGGAGAGCAGTACTTC
CASSGTSVGEQYF
>TRBJ2-3|NA|TRBV7-6|NA
TGTGCCAGCAGCTTAGCAGCCGGGACTCCATTCACAGATACGCAGTATTTT
CASSLAAGTPFTDTQYF
>TRBJ2-7|NA|TRBV10-3|once
TGTGCCATCAGTGAGTTCAGGGGAAACTACGAGCAGTACTTC
CAISEFRGNYEQYF
>TRBJ1-1|NA|TRBV30|NA
TGTGCCTGGGGGTCGGGCGGGGGCGGAACTGAAGCTTTCTTT
CAWGSGGGGTEAFF
>TRBJ2-1|TRBD2|TRBV7-2|NA
TGTGCCAGCAGCATAGGCGGGGGGGTCTCCTACAATGAGCAGTTCTTC
CASSIGGGVSYNEQFF
>TRBJ1-3|TRBD1|TRBV19|NA
TGTGCCAGTAGTTCATACAGGGGGATGCCTGATAACTCTGGAAACACCATATATTTT
CASSSYRGMPDNSGNTIYF
>TRBJ2-6|NA|TRBV11-2|NA
TGTGCCAGCAGCTCCCTCCACAGGGCTGGGGCCAACGTCCTGACTTTC
CASSSLHRAGANVLTF